This entry lists 24 T cell receptor beta chains sequenced from one sample in a study of cytomegalovirus exposure and HLA in healthy donors (dated by TCRdb to about 2017). The library was built by means of the immunoSEQ multiplex PCR assay. A mixture of 60 forward primers for TCR Vbeta segments and 13 reverse primers for TCR Jbeta segments was used in the multiplex PCR. Held by TCRdb, this immuneACCESS table contains in-frame sequences only and omits some clones. Under half of the omission traces to an unresolved V gene where checked; the cause of the rest is unknown. The sample table records roughly 190,000 clones; around four fifths of these occur just once. Of the sample, roughly a tenth falls within the top ten clones. Sequenced sample: PBMCs. The receptors here all came from a woman aged 45-65 years in good health and CMV-seropositive.

The genes are TRBV5-1 and TRBJ2-1, with 7 bases that match TRBD1. The length of the CDR3 is 13 residues. J gave up 8 bases and V 4 bases, and 6 bases lay outside the gene matches. Germline values: CDR1 SGHRS, CDR2 YFSETQ. The CDR3 region is CASSRQGRHEQFF. DNA for the CDR3: TGCGCCAGCAGCCGACAGGGCAGGCATGAGCAGTTCTTC.

This chain's CDR3 is CASSLTSGEGYGYTF. The DNA for the CDR3 is TGTGCCAGCAGCTTAACTTCCGGGGAGGGCTATGGCTACACCTTC. This chain connects TRBV7-2 to TRBJ1-2; D gene uncertain. Trimming left V 2 bases short and J 4 bases short, with 14 bases between. The germline CDR1 and CDR2 sequences are SGHTA and FQGNSA. The CDR3 spans 15 residues.

The chain has TRBV7-2 and TRBJ1-6; no firm D call. The ends were cut back, 0 bases at V and 0 bases at J, with 6 bases in the middle. Germline V gives CDR1 SGHTA, CDR2 FQGNSA. CDR3 length: 16 amino acids. The CDR3 loop reads CASSLARNSYNSPLHF. CDR3 nucleotides: TGTGCCAGCAGCTTAGCGCGTAACTCCTATAATTCACCCCTCCACTTT.

This sequence joins TRBV7-6 and TRBJ1-4, with 8 bases matching TRBD1. The CDR3 sequence is 15 residues long. V lost 5 bases to trimming and J lost 5 bases; unmatched junction nucleotides: 7. Germline V gene data show CDR1 as SGHVS and CDR2 as FNYEAQ. CDR3 bases: TGTGCCAGCAGCAGATTCACAGGGGGGAATGAAAAACTGTTTTTT. This gives the protein CASSRFTGGNEKLFF.

In this sample, this clone turned up once. The junction does not match germline at one end; this may be a read error. This sequence joins TRBV28 and TRBJ1-6; no definite D call. Per the germline V gene, CDR1 is MDHEN and CDR2 is SYDVKM. The CDR3 contains 15 residues. The CDR3, as DNA: TGTGCCAGCAGCTCCCTGGGTCAGCGGAAATCACCCCCCCACTTT. It is translated as CASSSLGQRKSPPHF. The full variable domain, rest sourced from reference TRBV28 and TRBJ1-6, is DVKVTQSSRYLVKRTGEKVFLECVQDMDHENMFWYRQDPGLGLRLIYFSYDVKMKEKGDIPEGYSVSREKKERFSLILESASTNQTSMYLCASSSLGQRKSPPHFGNGTRLTVT.

V gene TRBV23-1 combines with J gene TRBJ1-5, with TRBD1 matching over 12 bases. TRBV23-1 is treated as an ORF (open reading frame) with a function not yet certain. The CDR3 contains 19 residues. V lost 7 bases to trimming and J lost 4 bases; unmatched junction nucleotides: 17. The CDR3 here is CASKADAGQGARTNQPQHF. The CDR3, as DNA: TGCGCCAGCAAAGCCGACGCGGGACAGGGGGCCCGTACGAATCAGCCCCAGCATTTT.

V usage is TRBV2 and J usage is TRBJ2-7; D is perhaps TRBD1 (6 bases). The CDR3 covers 12 residues. V dropped 6 bases and J dropped 5 bases, with 11 bases sitting between them. Per germline, CDR1 SNHLY and CDR2 FYNNEI. This chain's CDR3 is CASREDSHEQYF. The CDR3 nucleotides read TGTGCCAGCAGGGAGGACAGCCACGAGCAGTACTTC.

The genes are TRBV7-8 and TRBJ2-1; D unclear. Trimming stripped 0 bases from V and 0 bases from J, with 21 bases between. CDR1 SGHVS and CDR2 FQNEAQ come from the germline V gene. This CDR3 is built from 20 residues. Here the CDR3 reads CASSLAFTPGRRSSYNEQFF. The CDR3 nucleotides read TGTGCCAGCAGCTTAGCCTTCACTCCGGGTCGACGGAGCTCCTACAATGAGCAGTTCTTC.

The V call is TRBV7-2, the J call TRBJ1-4; D remains ambiguous. CDR1 and CDR2 (germline): SGHTA, FQGNSA. V was shortened by 5 bases and J by 4 bases, with 8 bases between the two germline ends. This CDR3 comprises 13 residues. CDR3: CASSREYNEKLFF. In DNA, the CDR3 is TGTGCCAGCAGCCGAGAATATAATGAAAAACTGTTTTTT.

V gene TRBV5-4 combines with J gene TRBJ1-2; perhaps TRBD1 as D (5 bases). The CDR3 contains 14 residues. The germline V gene has CDR1 SGHNT and CDR2 YYREEE (reference sequence). V was cut by 5 bases and J by 8 bases, with 19 bases left in between. CDR3: CASSSLWGVGGYTF. CDR3 nucleotides: TGTGCCAGCAGTTCGCTTTGGGGGGTCGGGGGCTACACCTTC.

The chain carries TRBV19 and TRBJ1-1, with D unresolved. CDR3 length equals 14 residues. The germline CDR1 and CDR2 sequences are LNHDA and SQIVND (reference sequence). V was trimmed by 5 bases and J by 1 base, leaving 11 bases between them. The CDR3 DNA follows: TGTGCCAGTAGTCTCGCTCGACAGAACACTGAAGCTTTCTTT. It codes for CASSLARQNTEAFF. The full variable domain, rest sourced from reference TRBV19 and TRBJ1-1, is DGGITQSPKYLFRKEGQNVTLSCEQNLNHDAMYWYRQDPGQGLRLIYYSQIVNDFQKGDIAEGYSVSREKKESFPLTVTSAQKNPTAFYLCASSLARQNTEAFFGQGTRLTVV.

This chain links TRBV28 with TRBJ1-1; a weak D match, TRBD1 (5 bases). The germline V gene encodes CDR1 MDHEN and CDR2 SYDVKM. V shed 7 bases and J shed 0 bases, with 12 bases lying between them. CDR3 size: 14 residues. CDR3 amino acids: CASTEGLMNTEAFF. The DNA of the CDR3 is TGTGCCAGCACCGAGGGACTTATGAACACTGAAGCTTTCTTT.

The J gene is TRBJ1-3, the V gene TRBV6-6, with 9 bases lining up with TRBD1. The CDR3 is made up of 16 amino acids. The V and J ends lost 7 bases and 0 bases, in that order; junction bases with no gene match: 7. Germline V gene sequence: CDR1 MNHNY, CDR2 SVGAGI (reference sequence). CDR3 region: CASTIGQGRSGNTIYF. CDR3 nucleotides: TGTGCCAGCACCATCGGACAGGGGCGCTCTGGAAACACCATATATTTT.

The chain uses TRBV4-2 and TRBJ1-2; D is undetermined. The CDR3 is 14 amino acids. V gave up 0 bases and J gave up 5 bases, with 10 bases separating them. The germline gives CDR1 LGHNA, CDR2 YNFKEQ. CDR3 loop: CASSQDRPGYGYTF. The CDR3, as DNA: TGTGCCAGCAGCCAAGATCGGCCAGGTTATGGCTACACCTTC.

The rearrangement uses TRBV11-1 and TRBJ2-5; 10 bases are a match to TRBD2. The ends lost 4 bases at V and 0 bases at J; junction bases unmatched: 5. Per the germline V gene, CDR1 is SGHAT and CDR2 is FQDESV (reference sequence). The length of the CDR3 is 16 residues. The CDR3, as DNA: TGTGCCAGCAGCTCCCGGACTAGCGGCTACCAAGAGACCCAGTACTTC. This gives the protein CASSSRTSGYQETQYF.

This sequence joins TRBV5-6 and TRBJ1-6, with a possible D match to TRBD1 (5 bases). This CDR3 spans 14 amino acids. Trimming stripped 0 bases from V and 8 bases from J, with 9 bases between. CDR1 SGHDT and CDR2 YYEEEE come from the germline V gene. In DNA form, the CDR3 reads TGTGCCAGCAGCTTGGTCCAGGGTGATTCACCCCTCCACTTT. It translates to CASSLVQGDSPLHF.

V gene TRBV5-1 combines with J gene TRBJ2-2; no firm D call. Trimming stripped 1 base from V and 4 bases from J, with 11 bases between. The germline V gene has CDR1 SGHRS and CDR2 YFSETQ. There are 15 residues in the CDR3. The CDR3, as DNA: TGCGCCAGCAGCTTGTTGTCAGGTTCCACCGGGGAGCTGTTTTTT. Translating it yields CASSLLSGSTGELFF. Variable domain in full (rest from reference TRBV5-1 and TRBJ2-2): KAGVTQTPRYLIKTRGQQVTLSCSPISGHRSVSWYQQTPGQGLQFLFEYFSETQRNKGNFPGRFSGRQFSNSRSEMNVSTLELGDSALYLCASSLLSGSTGELFFGEGSRLTVL.

This clone was counted a few times. This chain connects TRBV4-2 to TRBJ2-7; 8 nucleotides line up with TRBD1. The trim removed 2 bases at V and 4 bases at J, leaving 7 bases unmatched. CDR3 length equals 15 residues. Germline V lookup: CDR1 LGHNA, CDR2 YNFKEQ. The CDR3 DNA sequence: TGTGCCAGCAGCCAAAAGGACAGGGTCGGATACGAGCAGTACTTC. Its protein is CASSQKDRVGYEQYF.

This clone was seen a handful of times. The V call is TRBV2, the J call TRBJ1-1; 7 positions match TRBD1. Germline assignment: CDR1 SNHLY and CDR2 FYNNEI. Unmatched junction bases numbered 6, after V lost 8 bases and J lost 0 bases. The CDR3 contains 14 residues. CDR3 bases: TGTGCCAGCGGTAAGGGACAGCTGAACACTGAAGCTTTCTTT. Translating gives CASGKGQLNTEAFF.

The gene calls are TRBV11-2 and TRBJ1-4; a possible D gene is TRBD1 (6 bases). Per germline, CDR1 SGHAT and CDR2 FQNNGV. This CDR3 is built from 13 residues. Trimming removed 5 bases at V and 7 bases at J, with 11 bases between. This CDR3 is CASSRGAAEKLFF. CDR3 DNA sequence: TGTGCCAGCAGCCGGGGGGCAGCTGAAAAACTGTTTTTT.

The chain uses TRBV27 and TRBJ2-7; TRBD2 might be the D (6 bases). The CDR3 runs to 14 residues. Germline-derived CDR1 and CDR2 are MNHEY and SMNVEV (reference sequence). V lost 2 bases to trimming and J lost 4 bases, with 12 bases between them. The CDR3 here is CASSLRFAGYEQYF. The CDR3 DNA reads TGTGCCAGCAGTTTACGGTTCGCGGGGTACGAGCAGTACTTC.

The chain joins TRBV5-4 to TRBJ2-4; maybe TRBD1 (6 bases). Between the trimmed V and J ends, which lost 6 bases and 1 base, there was a span of 14 bases. Germline V lookup: CDR1 SGHNT, CDR2 YYREEE (reference sequence). There are 15 residues in the CDR3. CDR3 nucleotides: TGTGCCAGCACCGTTACAGGGCTGGCCAAAAACATTCAGTACTTC. This gives the protein CASTVTGLAKNIQYF.

The genes are TRBV7-3 and TRBJ1-1; a weak D match, TRBD1 (5 bases). Germline CDR1 SGHTA, CDR2 FQGTGA. V was shortened by 5 bases and J by 0 bases, with 16 bases between the two germline ends. CDR3 length: 16 amino acids. CDR3 DNA: TGTGCCAGCAGCACCCATAGAGGCAGGGTGAACACTGAAGCTTTCTTT. This translates into CASSTHRGRVNTEAFF.

The genes are TRBV29-1 and TRBJ1-1; 8 bases fit TRBD1. The germline V gene has CDR1 SQVTM and CDR2 ANQGSEA. This CDR3 contains 14 residues. With 6 bases clipped from V and 4 bases from J, the junction kept 10 bases outside the gene matches. CDR3 residues: CSVSKTGEVTEAFF. In nucleotides, the CDR3 is TGCAGCGTCTCGAAGACAGGGGAGGTCACTGAAGCTTTCTTT.